This T cell receptor (beta chain) originates from a study of early T cells in non-severe SARS-CoV-2 infection. Overall study context: Sequencing used unsorted whole-blood bulk RNA, so chains lack pairing. General study findings and limits: There was a bias toward anti-spike CD8 responses in VDJdb matching, which missed private and CD4 specificities.

Separate cDNA molecules each had unique molecular identifiers attached to them. MiXCR was run by TCRdb on the 5' RACE reads, yielding one entry per CDR3 protein. The sample holds about 100,000 distinct CDR3 sequences, around 13% seen once. This CDR3 spans 11 amino acids. V lost 8 bases, J lost 5 bases, and 6 bases lay in between. Germline assignment: CDR1 ENHRY and CDR2 SYGVKD. Many counts were recorded for this clonotype. Its antigen remains unidentified. This TCR derives from an adult who was a healthcare worker with PCR-confirmed SARS-CoV-2 infection or an uninfected control (not recorded which). The sequencing input was whole blood. This chain uses TRBV10-3 with TRBJ2-2; weak D call: TRBD2 (5 bases). The CDR3 DNA sequence: TGTGCCATCGGAGGAACCGGGGAGCTGTTTTTT. Protein: CAIGGTGELFF.